These 9 T cell receptor beta chains were all obtained from the same sample, sequenced in a study of shared clonotypes between healthy human individuals (dated by TCRdb to the early 2020s). For the CD8 naive samples, CD45RO-negative cells were positively selected for CCR7, yielding a CD45RA+CCR7+ population from which TemRA cells were excluded. The library relied on the immunoSEQ multiplex PCR assay. The immuneACCESS repertoire file appears here via TCRdb, limited to in-frame rearrangements. These files lack a portion of the clones; in checked studies, under half of the deficit traces to unresolved V genes, and the cause of the others is not known. This sample has 500,000 to 700,000 clones in its table, and roughly 96% of those were observed once. The top ten hold 0.095% to 0.14% of the sample. The sample consisted of naive CD8+ T cells sorted from blood. In the paper's terms, the cell subset or site label means: CD45RA+CCR7+. These TCRs come from a woman under 40 in good health.

CDR3 amino acids: CASSLITGATNEKLFF. As DNA, the CDR3 is TGTGCCAGCAGCTTAATTACAGGAGCAACTAATGAAAAACTGTTTTTT. V gene TRBV7-9 combines with J gene TRBJ1-4; weak D call: TRBD1 (5 bases). Trimming pared 2 bases from V and 0 bases from J, leaving 10 bases between. CDR3 size: 16 residues. The V gene's germline CDR1 is SEHNR and CDR2 FQNEAQ (reference sequence). The full variable domain, completed using reference TRBV7-9 and TRBJ1-4, is DTGVSQNPRHKITKRGQNVTFRCDPISEHNRLYWYRQTLGQGPEFLTYFQNEAQLEKSRLLSDRFSAERPKGSFSTLEIQRTEQGDSAMYLCASSLITGATNEKLFFGSGTQLSVL.

This rearrangement joins TRBV13 to TRBJ1-4; D perhaps matches TRBD1 (5 bases). The V and J ends lost 5 bases and 8 bases respectively, with 18 bases between them. Germline lookup yields CDR1 PRHDT and CDR2 FYEKMQ (reference sequence). The CDR3 runs 15 residues. This CDR3 is CASSQGGGGDEKLFF. DNA for the CDR3: TGTGCCAGCAGCCAAGGCGGGGGGGGAGACGAAAAACTGTTTTTT.

V usage is TRBV7-2 and J usage is TRBJ2-1; TRBD1 is a possible D gene (6 bases). Germline values: CDR1 SGHTA, CDR2 FQGNSA. V shed 5 bases and J shed 10 bases, with 12 bases lying between them. The CDR3 sequence is 12 residues long. Here the CDR3 reads CASSVQGGEQFF. The CDR3 DNA is TGTGCCAGCAGCGTACAAGGGGGAGAGCAGTTCTTC.

The rearrangement joins TRBV15 to TRBJ2-3; 8 nucleotides match TRBD1. Germline CDR1 is LNHNV and CDR2 is YYDKDF (reference sequence). V lost 0 bases, J lost 4 bases, and 6 bases stayed unmatched. CDR3 length equals 16 residues. Written as DNA, the CDR3 is TGTGCCACCAGCAGAGATCAAGGACAGGGCCCAGATACGCAGTATTTT. Translating gives CATSRDQGQGPDTQYF.

CDR3 protein: CAWSDIYEQYF. In DNA form, the CDR3 reads TGTGCCTGGAGCGACATCTACGAGCAGTACTTC. This sequence joins TRBV30 and TRBJ2-7; D is undetermined. The length of the CDR3 is 11 residues. Looked up from germline, CDR1 is GTSNPN and CDR2 is SVGIG (reference sequence). V lost 3 bases to trimming and J lost 3 bases, with 6 bases between them.

The V gene is TRBV5-4, the J gene TRBJ2-1; 10 bases match TRBD2. The ends lost 4 bases at V and 7 bases at J; junction bases unmatched: 8. CDR3 size: 15 residues. Per germline, CDR1 SGHNT and CDR2 YYREEE (reference sequence). The CDR3 is CASSHVASGSNEQFF. CDR3 nucleotides: TGTGCCAGCAGCCACGTTGCTAGCGGGAGTAATGAGCAGTTCTTC.

V is TRBV28 and J is TRBJ1-1; D possibly corresponds to TRBD1 (6 bases). Germline CDR1 MDHEN, CDR2 SYDVKM. CDR3 size: 14 residues. The germline V and J ends were trimmed by 4 bases and 1 base, with 10 bases remaining between them. CDR3 coding DNA: TGTGCCAGCAGTTCCCCCAGGGGGAACACTGAAGCTTTCTTT. Protein: CASSSPRGNTEAFF.

This clone was recorded once. This chain uses TRBV15 with TRBJ2-7; D unresolved. CDR3 length: 13 residues. Germline V CDR1 and CDR2: LNHNV, YYDKDF (reference sequence). The V end lost 6 bases, the J end lost 0 bases, and 9 bases lay between the germline ends. The CDR3 is CATSLERSYEQYF. The CDR3 DNA follows: TGTGCCACCAGTCTCGAGCGCTCCTACGAGCAGTACTTC.

The V call is TRBV19, the J call TRBJ1-5; TRBD1 agrees at 7 bases. The ends lost 1 base at V and 4 bases at J; junction bases unmatched: 7. The germline gives CDR1 LNHDA, CDR2 SQIVND (reference sequence). This CDR3 contains 16 residues. DNA of the CDR3: TGTGCCAGTAGTATAGTTCCAGGGGGGGTAAATCAGCCCCAGCATTTT. It is translated as CASSIVPGGVNQPQHF.